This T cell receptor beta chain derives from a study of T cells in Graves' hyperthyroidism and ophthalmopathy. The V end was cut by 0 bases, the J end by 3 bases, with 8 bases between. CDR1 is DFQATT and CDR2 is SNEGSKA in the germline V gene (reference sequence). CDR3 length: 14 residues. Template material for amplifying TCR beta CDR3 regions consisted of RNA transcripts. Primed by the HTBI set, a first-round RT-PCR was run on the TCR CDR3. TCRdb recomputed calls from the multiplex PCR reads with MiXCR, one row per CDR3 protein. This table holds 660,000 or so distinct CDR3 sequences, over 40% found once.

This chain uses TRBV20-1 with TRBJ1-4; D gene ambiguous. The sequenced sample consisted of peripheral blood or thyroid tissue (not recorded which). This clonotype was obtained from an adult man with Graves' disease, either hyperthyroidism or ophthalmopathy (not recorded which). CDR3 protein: CSARDRASNEKLFF. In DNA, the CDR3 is TGCAGTGCTAGAGATCGGGCGTCTAATGAAAAACTGTTTTTT.